This T cell receptor beta chain was observed in a study of cytomegalovirus exposure and HLA in healthy donors. Study-wide findings and caveats: Reported results showed that the classifier diagnosed cytomegalovirus status with high specificity and sensitivity. It is likely that the observed cluster of highly shared sequence variants was a sequencing artifact. V- and J-gene trimming in TCR beta was tied to a missense DCLRE1C variant by an analysis performed later. Through in vitro validation, three CMV-associated chains were shown to be specific for CMV antigens.

The germline gives CDR1 SGHNT, CDR2 YYREEE (reference sequence). This CDR3 has 15 amino acids. Trimming pared 2 bases from V and 7 bases from J, leaving 19 bases between. Comments on this clone: The antigen remains unidentified.

The PCR employed 60 Vbeta primers together with 13 Jbeta primers. Using immunoSEQ multiplex PCR, the repertoire was profiled, and TCRdb retains in-frame clones only, with some absent. The table has roughly 77,000 clones, about three quarters seen once. The TCR sequence derives from a man in his forties in good health and CMV-seronegative. The chain links TRBV5-4 to TRBJ2-7; D remains ambiguous. The material sequenced was PBMCs. The CDR3 region has the DNA TGTGCCAGCAGCTTAACGAGAGAGCTACCTTCTGAGCAGTACTTC. It yields the protein CASSLTRELPSEQYF.